These 14 T cell receptor beta chains were all obtained from the same sample, sequenced in a study of cytomegalovirus exposure and HLA in healthy donors. PCR involved 60 Vbeta and 13 Jbeta primers. Assay used: immunoSEQ multiplex PCR; TCRdb lists only in-frame clones, some missing. The repertoire has about 190,000 clones, 75% to 90% of them found once; the top ten carry over 1%. Sequencing used PBMCs. These receptors were obtained from a man aged 30 to 39 in good health and CMV-seronegative.

Here the CDR3 DNA reads TGTGCCAGCAGGAGGACAGGGGTCTCTGAAAAACTGTTTTTT. Protein product: CASRRTGVSEKLFF. V usage is TRBV6-5 and J usage is TRBJ1-4; 9 bases fit TRBD1. The CDR3 loop spans 14 amino acids. CDR1 and CDR2 from the germline V gene are MNHEY and SVGAGI. V lost 6 bases, J lost 7 bases, and 6 bases stayed unmatched.

This clone has a handful of counts. The CDR3 DNA reads TGTGCCAGCGCCGGGTTCCTCAATCAGCCCCAGCATTTT. Protein product: CASAGFLNQPQHF. The genes are TRBV6-5 and TRBJ1-5; D gene uncertain. Trimming took off 8 bases at V and 3 bases at J, with 11 bases between the two ends. This CDR3 spans 13 amino acids. From germline, CDR1 is MNHEY and CDR2 SVGAGI.

The gene calls are TRBV6-4 and TRBJ2-1, with D possibly matching TRBD1 (6 bases). Germline CDR1 reads MRHNA; CDR2 reads SNTAGT. CDR3 length equals 13 residues. Trimming removed 0 bases from V and 10 bases from J, with 10 bases in between. The CDR3 sequence: CASSDSVTGEQFF. CDR3 nucleotides: TGTGCCAGCAGTGACTCGGTAACAGGGGAGCAGTTCTTC.

V gene TRBV7-9 combines with J gene TRBJ1-5, with D tentatively TRBD1 (5 bases). CDR3 length: 16 residues. Trimming removed 2 bases at V and 5 bases at J, with 16 bases between. Per germline, CDR1 SEHNR and CDR2 FQNEAQ (reference sequence). This CDR3 reads CASSLYAQQEDQPQHF. Here the CDR3 DNA reads TGTGCCAGCAGCTTATATGCACAACAGGAAGATCAGCCCCAGCATTTT.

The V and J genes are TRBV4-3 and TRBJ1-6; 9 bases agree with TRBD1. The V gene end was trimmed by 0 bases and the J gene end by 8 bases; junction bases not matched to a gene: 5. Looked up from germline, CDR1 is LGHNA and CDR2 is YSLEER. The CDR3 is made up of 16 amino acids. CDR3 bases: TGCGCCAGCAGCCAAGATCTTTGGACAGGGGATTCACCCCTCCACTTT. Translated: CASSQDLWTGDSPLHF.

The J gene is TRBJ2-3, the V gene TRBV28; TRBD2 aligns across 10 bases. The CDR3 is 16 residues long. CDR1 and CDR2 (germline): MDHEN, SYDVKM. Trimming removed 7 bases from V and 4 bases from J; junction bases left unmatched: 11. This CDR3 reads CASTPIGLAGADTQYF. Written as DNA, the CDR3 is TGTGCCAGCACCCCTATCGGCCTAGCGGGGGCAGATACGCAGTATTTT. Drawing the rest from reference TRBV28 and TRBJ2-3, the complete variable domain is DVKVTQSSRYLVKRTGEKVFLECVQDMDHENMFWYRQDPGLGLRLIYFSYDVKMKEKGDIPEGYSVSREKKERFSLILESASTNQTSMYLCASTPIGLAGADTQYFGPGTRLTVL.

The table lists this clone with a count of one. The chain has TRBV28 and TRBJ2-1; 9 positions agree with TRBD1. J lost 4 bases, V lost 1 base, and 5 bases had no gene match. This CDR3 is built from 16 residues. Germline loops: CDR1 MDHEN, CDR2 SYDVKM. Written as DNA, the CDR3 is TGTGCCAGCAGTTTATACCTGGACAGGGGTTACAATGAGCAGTTCTTC. This sequence encodes CASSLYLDRGYNEQFF. Together with reference TRBV28 and TRBJ2-1, the CDR3 gives the full variable domain: DVKVTQSSRYLVKRTGEKVFLECVQDMDHENMFWYRQDPGLGLRLIYFSYDVKMKEKGDIPEGYSVSREKKERFSLILESASTNQTSMYLCASSLYLDRGYNEQFFGPGTRLTVL.

The V call is TRBV6-6, the J call TRBJ2-7, with D possibly being TRBD2 (5 bases). The V end lost 7 bases, the J end lost 5 bases, and 6 bases lay between the germline ends. The CDR3 runs 10 residues. CDR1 is MNHNY, CDR2 SVGAGI, per germline (reference sequence). The CDR3 nucleotides are TGTGCCAGCAAGAGGGACGAGCAGTACTTC. Translation gives CASKRDEQYF.

The chain uses TRBV28 and TRBJ1-3; a possible D gene is TRBD1 (5 bases). The germline V and J ends were trimmed by 5 bases and 1 base, with 15 bases remaining between them. Germline CDR1 MDHEN, CDR2 SYDVKM. The CDR3 loop spans 16 amino acids. The CDR3, as DNA: TGTGCCAGCAGTCCCCTCCCTTCAGGGTCTGGAAACACCATATATTTT. Translating it yields CASSPLPSGSGNTIYF.

This clone was recorded at least ten times. The rearrangement links TRBV19 to TRBJ2-1; D remains unclear. Between the trimmed V and J ends, which lost 5 bases and 3 bases, there was a span of 14 bases. Germline V gives CDR1 LNHDA, CDR2 SQIVND (reference sequence). The CDR3 loop spans 15 amino acids. CDR3 region: CASSPPQNDYNEQFF. The DNA for the CDR3 is TGTGCCAGTAGTCCTCCCCAGAATGACTACAATGAGCAGTTCTTC.

The CDR3 region is CASSLAGFVEGKGRGTEAFF. The DNA of the CDR3 is TGTGCCAGCAGCTTAGCGGGCTTCGTGGAGGGGAAAGGGAGGGGGACTGAAGCTTTCTTT. The rearrangement uses TRBV7-2 and TRBJ1-1; weak D call: TRBD1 (6 bases). This CDR3 contains 20 residues. Germline V CDR1 and CDR2: SGHTA, FQGNSA. The V end lost 0 bases, the J end lost 5 bases, and 28 bases lay between the germline ends.

The rearrangement joins TRBV4-1 to TRBJ1-4; D is ambiguous. The CDR3 extends over 21 amino acids. V lost 2 bases, J lost 0 bases, and 25 bases lay in between. Germline lookup yields CDR1 MGHRA and CDR2 YSYEKL. CDR3 sequence: CASSQRIIQTRRYATNEKLFF. The CDR3 nucleotides are TGCGCCAGCAGCCAAAGGATTATACAGACTAGGAGGTATGCAACTAATGAAAAACTGTTTTTT.

V and J are TRBV18 and TRBJ1-1, with D possibly matching TRBD1 (6 bases). This CDR3 contains 14 residues. Germline lookup yields CDR1 KGHSH and CDR2 LQKENI. V lost 5 bases and J lost 0, with 10 bases in between. CDR3 loop: CASSNGQLNTEAFF. CDR3 DNA sequence: TGTGCCAGCTCAAACGGACAGTTGAACACTGAAGCTTTCTTT.

The chain recombines TRBV30 with TRBJ2-5; 7 bases agree with TRBD1. CDR1 and CDR2 (germline): GTSNPN, SVGIG (reference sequence). This CDR3 region has 15 residues. J gave up 2 bases and V 2 bases, and 8 bases lay outside the gene matches. The CDR3 reads CAWSPNRGLQETQYF. In DNA, the CDR3 is TGTGCCTGGAGTCCGAACAGGGGATTACAAGAGACCCAGTACTTC.